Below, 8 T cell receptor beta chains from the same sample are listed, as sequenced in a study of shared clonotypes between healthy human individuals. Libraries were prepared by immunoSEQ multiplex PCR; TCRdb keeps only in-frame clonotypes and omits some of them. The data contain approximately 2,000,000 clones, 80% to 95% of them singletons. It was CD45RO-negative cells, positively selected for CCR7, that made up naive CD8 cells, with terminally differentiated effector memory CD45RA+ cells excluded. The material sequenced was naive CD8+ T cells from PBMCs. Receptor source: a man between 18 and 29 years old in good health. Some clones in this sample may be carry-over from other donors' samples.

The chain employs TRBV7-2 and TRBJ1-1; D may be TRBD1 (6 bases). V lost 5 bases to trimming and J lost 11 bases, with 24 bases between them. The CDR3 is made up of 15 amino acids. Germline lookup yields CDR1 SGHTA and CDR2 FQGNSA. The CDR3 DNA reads TGTGCCAGCAGCCCGCCTATCTGGGGGGCAGTCGGGGCTTTCTTT. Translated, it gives CASSPPIWGAVGAFF.

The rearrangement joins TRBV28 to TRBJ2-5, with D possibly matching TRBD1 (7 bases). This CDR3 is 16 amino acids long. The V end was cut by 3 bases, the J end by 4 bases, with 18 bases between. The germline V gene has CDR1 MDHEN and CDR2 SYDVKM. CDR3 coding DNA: TGTGCCAGCAGTTTGCTGCAGGGGGGCGCGGGAGAGACCCAGTACTTC. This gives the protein CASSLLQGGAGETQYF.

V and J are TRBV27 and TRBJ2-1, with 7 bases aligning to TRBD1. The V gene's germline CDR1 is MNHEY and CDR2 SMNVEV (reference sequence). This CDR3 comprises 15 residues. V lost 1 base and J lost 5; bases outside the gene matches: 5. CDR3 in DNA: TGTGCCAGCAGTTTATTGTGGGACAGTGACAATGAGCAGTTCTTC. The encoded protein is CASSLLWDSDNEQFF.

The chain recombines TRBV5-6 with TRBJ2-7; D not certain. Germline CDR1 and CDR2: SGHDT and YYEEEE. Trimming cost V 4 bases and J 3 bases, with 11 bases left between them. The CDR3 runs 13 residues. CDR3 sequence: CASSHQENYEQYF. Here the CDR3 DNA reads TGTGCCAGCAGCCACCAGGAGAACTACGAGCAGTACTTC.

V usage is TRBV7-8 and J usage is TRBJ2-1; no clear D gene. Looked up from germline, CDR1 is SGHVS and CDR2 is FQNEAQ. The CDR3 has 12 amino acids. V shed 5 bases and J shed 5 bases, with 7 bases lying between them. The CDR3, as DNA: TGTGCCAGCAGCACCGGTCACAATGAGCAGTTCTTC. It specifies CASSTGHNEQFF.

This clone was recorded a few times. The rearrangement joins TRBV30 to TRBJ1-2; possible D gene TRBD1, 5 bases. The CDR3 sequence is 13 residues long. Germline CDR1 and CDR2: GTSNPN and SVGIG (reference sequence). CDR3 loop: CALGGRTNYGYTF. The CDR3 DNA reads TGTGCTCTTGGGGGACGGACAAACTATGGCTACACCTTC.

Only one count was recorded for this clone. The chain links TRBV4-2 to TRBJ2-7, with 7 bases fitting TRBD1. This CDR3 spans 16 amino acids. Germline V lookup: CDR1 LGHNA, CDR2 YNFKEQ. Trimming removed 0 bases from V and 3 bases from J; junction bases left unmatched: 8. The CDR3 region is CASSQELGTEDYEQYF. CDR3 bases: TGTGCCAGCAGCCAAGAACTAGGGACAGAAGACTACGAGCAGTACTTC.

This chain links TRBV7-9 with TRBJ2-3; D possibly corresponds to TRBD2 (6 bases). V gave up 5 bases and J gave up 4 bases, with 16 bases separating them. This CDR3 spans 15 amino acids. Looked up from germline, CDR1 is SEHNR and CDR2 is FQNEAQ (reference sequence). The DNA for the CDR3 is TGTGCCAGCAGCCTAATAGGGCAGCGGGCAGATACGCAGTATTTT. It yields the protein CASSLIGQRADTQYF.